The present entry profiles one T cell receptor beta chain with its context. The sample originates from a study of control samples from healthy donors and cancer patients. Profiling relied on immunoSEQ multiplex PCR, and the TCRdb table lists in-frame clones only, not all of them. The data hold 55,000 to 90,000 clones, with around 82% observed a single time. Input material: blood. This clonotype originated in a man in his fifties in good health.

The CDR3 DNA follows: TGTGCCAGCAGTCGAACTAGCTCTGGAAACACCATATATTTT. This sequence encodes CASSRTSSGNTIYF. The J gene is TRBJ1-3, the V gene TRBV2; D unclear. The CDR3 spans 14 residues. With 5 bases removed from V and 0 bases from J, the gap between germline ends came to 8 bases. Germline assignment: CDR1 SNHLY and CDR2 FYNNEI.